This T cell receptor beta chain was profiled in a study of T cells in Graves' hyperthyroidism and ophthalmopathy. RNA transcripts yielded amplified TCR beta CDR3 regions. TCR CDR3 regions were first amplified by RT-PCR with HTBI primers. One entry per CDR3 protein, called by TCRdb with MiXCR from the multiplex PCR reads. The repertoire consists of some 550,000 distinct CDR3 sequences, with approximately 15% occurring once and the leading ten covering around 3.3%. This clonotype was seen at least ten times. The CDR3 runs 13 residues. Looked up from germline, CDR1 is SEHNR and CDR2 is FQNEAQ (reference sequence). V dropped 6 bases and J dropped 7 bases, with 13 bases sitting between them.

The chain couples TRBV7-9 to TRBJ1-5; D is unclear. The sequence came from a woman between 40 and 50 years old with Graves' ophthalmopathy. Sequences were obtained from blood. CDR3 sequence: CASSRSREQPQHF. Written as DNA, the CDR3 is TGTGCCAGCAGTCGCTCGCGAGAGCAGCCCCAGCATTTT.